The source of this T cell receptor (beta chain) is a study of blood T cell repertoires in COVID-19. Study at large: Italy, Spain and the United States were the sources of the convalescent and acute COVID-19 samples. T cells, B-cell-depleted T cells, or PBMCs supplied cDNA or gDNA.

Authors' processing steps: Estimation of nucleated cell counts relied on the amplification of reference gene primers. Produced via immunoSEQ multiplex PCR; TCRdb's table is partial and in-frame only. The V and J calls and clone size come from that table; D and trimming were worked out from the DNA. This table holds hundreds of thousands of clones, just over 85% found once. The CDR3 spans 14 residues. Germline CDR1 reads SGHDT; CDR2 reads YYEEEE. V shed 2 bases and J 4 bases; nucleotides not matched to a gene: 5. The sequencing sample was made of peripheral blood. J is TRBJ1-2 and V is TRBV5-6; TRBD1 matches 7 bases. The receptor was derived from a woman aged 25 to 45 with active or convalescent COVID-19. The CDR3 here is CASSLDRATYGYTF. For the CDR3, the DNA is TGTGCCAGCAGCTTAGACAGGGCAACCTATGGCTACACCTTC.